These 6 T cell receptor beta chains share one sample of origin, sequenced in a study of monozygotic twins with inflammatory bowel disease. TCRdb reprocessed the 5' RACE reads, keeping one entry per CDR3 protein, no DNA. This listing includes some 160,000 distinct CDR3 sequences. Sample: blood. These receptors were obtained from a human donor with ulcerative colitis or Crohn's disease, or a healthy co-twin of an affected twin (not recorded which).

The V gene is TRBV19, the J gene TRBJ2-1; TCRdb lists TRBD1, though no DNA is available to test this call. Germline-derived CDR1 and CDR2 are LNHDA and SQIVND (reference sequence). This CDR3 has 13 amino acids. The CDR3 spells CASSAGTGDEQFF.

The J gene is TRBJ2-3, the V gene TRBV12-3 or TRBV12-4; absent DNA, TCRdb's TRBD1 call cannot be checked. The CDR3 runs to 15 residues. The CDR3 protein is CASSRTGGLTDTQYF.

This chain links TRBV5-1 with TRBJ2-7. This CDR3 has 15 residues. Germline V gene data show CDR1 as SGHRS and CDR2 as YFSETQ. The CDR3 spells CASSLGTPNGYEQYF.

The rearrangement uses TRBV7-6 and TRBJ1-1; TCRdb reports TRBD1, a call that lacks DNA to check it against. The CDR3 is 13 amino acids. Germline CDR1 reads SGHVS; CDR2 reads FNYEAQ. The CDR3: CASSLEVGGKGFF.

The chain couples TRBV28 to TRBJ1-2; TCRdb picks TRBD1, but there is no DNA to check that call. This CDR3 region has 15 residues. Germline CDR1 MDHEN, CDR2 SYDVKM. CDR3 amino acids: CASRVPNGQGDGYTF.

The chain employs TRBV11-2 and TRBJ1-2; the TCRdb D gene call, TRBD1, has no DNA to confirm it. The CDR3 extends over 14 amino acids. CDR1 is SGHAT, CDR2 FQNNGV, per germline. Here the CDR3 reads CASSFGDTDYGYTF.